The 17 T cell receptor beta chains below come from one sample, sequenced in a study of shared clonotypes between healthy human individuals. Profiled with immunoSEQ multiplex PCR; TCRdb holds only in-frame clones, not every one. The table records more than 80,000 clones, around two thirds of them present only once. The material sequenced was memory CD8+ T cells sorted from blood. Subset specified: CD45RO+ cells pooled with CCR7-negative TemRA cells. Receptor source: a man younger than 45 in good health.

This chain links TRBV11-2 with TRBJ2-1; no definite D call. The germline gives CDR1 SGHAT, CDR2 FQNNGV. CDR3 length equals 15 residues. V dropped 1 base and J dropped 6 bases, with 13 bases sitting between them. The CDR3, as DNA: TGTGCCAGCAGCTTAGCCCCCAACCGGCTCAATGAGCAGTTCTTC. Protein sequence: CASSLAPNRLNEQFF.

This clone was counted a few times. CDR3: CASSIWTDRSPNEKLFF. The CDR3 nucleotides are TGTGCCAGTAGTATTTGGACCGACCGCTCGCCTAATGAAAAACTGTTTTTT. The chain is built from TRBV19 and TRBJ1-4, with unresolved D. Germline lookup yields CDR1 LNHDA and CDR2 SQIVND (reference sequence). V was trimmed by 3 bases and J by 3 bases, leaving 17 bases between them. This CDR3 contains 17 residues.

This clone was seen only a few times. This sequence joins TRBV6-6 and TRBJ2-1; D remains ambiguous. The CDR3 runs 12 residues. Germline lookup yields CDR1 MNHNY and CDR2 SVGAGI (reference sequence). Between the trimmed V and J ends, which lost 0 bases and 15 bases, there was a span of 12 bases. As DNA, the CDR3 is TGTGCCAGCAGTTACTCGAGTGGATTGTCGTTCTTC. It translates to CASSYSSGLSFF.

This rearrangement joins TRBV6-6 to TRBJ1-1, with a possible D match to TRBD1 (6 bases). The CDR3 is 15 residues long. V shed 5 bases and J shed 0 bases, with 13 bases lying between them. Germline CDR1 is MNHNY and CDR2 is SVGAGI (reference sequence). The CDR3 DNA is TGTGCCAGCAGTAAGACAGGAGTTATGAACACTGAAGCTTTCTTT. It translates to CASSKTGVMNTEAFF.

This clone was found many times. The CDR3 loop reads CASSDTDSYNEQFF. CDR3 coding DNA: TGCGCCAGCAGTGATACCGACAGCTACAATGAGCAGTTCTTC. This chain joins TRBV10-1 and TRBJ2-1; D perhaps matches TRBD1 (5 bases). The V gene's germline CDR1 is WNHNN and CDR2 SYGVQD (reference sequence). The CDR3 runs to 14 residues. The V end lost 3 bases, the J end lost 3 bases, and 9 bases lay between the germline ends.

The chain employs TRBV9 and TRBJ2-1, with 11 bases identical to TRBD2. This CDR3 is 17 amino acids long. The V gene's germline CDR1 is SGDLS and CDR2 YYNGEE. V was clipped by 3 bases and J by 5 bases; unmatched bases: 10. In DNA form, the CDR3 reads TGTGCCAGCAGCGGTAGGGTAGCGGGAGGGACGGACAATGAGCAGTTCTTC. It is translated as CASSGRVAGGTDNEQFF.

This clone was recorded many times. The rearrangement links TRBV28 to TRBJ2-7; D is possibly TRBD1 (6 bases). There are 13 residues in the CDR3. V lost 6 bases, J lost 4 bases, and 13 bases lay in between. Germline V gives CDR1 MDHEN, CDR2 SYDVKM. The CDR3 DNA follows: TGTGCCAGCAGGACGGGACATCGTTACGAGCAGTACTTC. Its translation: CASRTGHRYEQYF.

The chain employs TRBV11-2 and TRBJ2-1; 11 bases map to TRBD2. CDR1 is SGHAT, CDR2 FQNNGV, per germline. The CDR3 has 14 residues. Germline trimming cut 8 bases from V and 4 bases from J; bases unmatched to any gene: 4. CDR3 protein: CASGIAGGYNEQFF. Written as DNA, the CDR3 is TGTGCCAGCGGCATAGCGGGAGGGTACAATGAGCAGTTCTTC.

CDR3 DNA: TGTGCCAGCAGCACTAGTGACTGGCGGGAGAGATATGAGCAGTTCTTC. Protein product: CASSTSDWRERYEQFF. This chain uses TRBV7-9 with TRBJ2-1, with 7 bases that match TRBD2. This CDR3 has 16 amino acids. V gave up 5 bases and J gave up 8 bases; unmatched junction bases: 15. CDR1 and CDR2 from the germline V gene are SEHNR and FQNEAQ (reference sequence). Variable domain in full (rest from reference TRBV7-9 and TRBJ2-1): DTGVSQNPRHKITKRGQNVTFRCDPISEHNRLYWYRQTLGQGPEFLTYFQNEAQLEKSRLLSDRFSAERPKGSFSTLEIQRTEQGDSAMYLCASSTSDWRERYEQFFGPGTRLTVL.

The chain employs TRBV14 and TRBJ2-5; D ambiguous. Germline CDR1 and CDR2: SGHDN and FVKESK. The V end lost 4 bases, the J end lost 5 bases, and 14 bases lay between the germline ends. This CDR3 spans 14 amino acids. This chain's CDR3 is CASSPGRRRETQYF. DNA for the CDR3: TGTGCCAGCAGCCCTGGACGAAGGCGGGAGACCCAGTACTTC. Variable domain in full (rest from reference TRBV14 and TRBJ2-5): EAGVTQFPSHSVIEKGQTVTLRCDPISGHDNLYWYRRVMGKEIKFLLHFVKESKQDESGMPNNRFLAERTGGTYSTLKVQPAELEDSGVYFCASSPGRRRETQYFGPGTRLLVL.

The rearrangement uses TRBV6-1 and TRBJ2-7; D tentatively reads TRBD1 or TRBD2 (5 bases each). The CDR3 has 13 residues. Germline V CDR1 and CDR2: MNHNS, SASEGT. V was trimmed by 7 bases and J by 2 bases, leaving 12 bases between them. The CDR3, as DNA: TGTGCCAGCATGAGGGACGCAACCTACGAGCAGTACTTC. Amino acid sequence: CASMRDATYEQYF.

There are a few counts of this clone. At one end, the junction sequence differs from germline, possibly due to a read error. The rearrangement links TRBV5-5 to TRBJ2-3; the D call may be TRBD1 or TRBD2 (5 bases each). CDR1 is SGHKS, CDR2 YYEKEE, per germline (reference sequence). CDR3 size: 17 residues. This CDR3 reads CASRLGEAWKVTDTQYF. Written as DNA, the CDR3 is TGTGCCAGCAGGTTGGGGGAAGCGTGGAAAGTCACAGATACGCAGTATTTT. The full variable domain, completed using reference TRBV5-5 and TRBJ2-3, is DAGVTQSPTHLIKTRGQQVTLRCSPISGHKSVSWYQQVLGQGPQFIFQYYEKEERGRGNFPDRFSARQFPNYSSELNVNALLLGDSALYLCASRLGEAWKVTDTQYFGPGTRLTVL.

This chain joins TRBV5-1 and TRBJ1-5; possibly TRBD1 for D (6 bases). Per germline, CDR1 SGHRS and CDR2 YFSETQ. Deletions cut 2 bases from V and 9 bases from J, with 15 bases between. The CDR3 consists of 14 residues. The CDR3 spells CASSFGDIGGPQHF. In DNA, the CDR3 is TGCGCCAGCAGCTTCGGGGACATCGGTGGGCCCCAGCATTTT.

This sequence joins TRBV11-2 and TRBJ2-7; TRBD2 aligns across 12 bases. The germline gives CDR1 SGHAT, CDR2 FQNNGV. The V and J ends lost 5 bases and 3 bases, in that order; junction bases with no gene match: 17. The CDR3 length is 19 residues. CDR3 amino acids: CASSTTGTSGFPPSYEQYF. CDR3 bases: TGTGCCAGCAGCACAACCGGGACTAGCGGGTTTCCCCCTAGCTACGAGCAGTACTTC.

The chain joins TRBV7-9 to TRBJ2-7; D is undetermined. The CDR3 has 15 amino acids. V dropped 5 bases and J dropped 5 bases, with 19 bases sitting between them. CDR1 SEHNR and CDR2 FQNEAQ come from the germline V gene (reference sequence). This chain's CDR3 is CASSHGGVSLHEQYF. In nucleotides, the CDR3 is TGTGCCAGCAGCCACGGTGGGGTCAGTCTCCACGAGCAGTACTTC. Supplemented by reference TRBV7-9 and TRBJ2-7, the full variable domain reads DTGVSQNPRHKITKRGQNVTFRCDPISEHNRLYWYRQTLGQGPEFLTYFQNEAQLEKSRLLSDRFSAERPKGSFSTLEIQRTEQGDSAMYLCASSHGGVSLHEQYFGPGTRLTVT.

The V call is TRBV2, the J call TRBJ1-1, with no clear D. CDR3 length: 13 residues. From germline, CDR1 is SNHLY and CDR2 FYNNEI. This CDR3 is CAMTKRENTEAFF. The CDR3 region has the DNA TGTGCTATGACAAAACGGGAGAACACTGAAGCTTTCTTT.

The sample holds a few counts of this clone. The rearrangement links TRBV2 to TRBJ2-5; TRBD2 matches at 9 bases. This CDR3 contains 15 residues. The germline V gene has CDR1 SNHLY and CDR2 FYNNEI. The V and J ends lost 5 bases and 1 base, in that order; junction bases with no gene match: 5. Written as DNA, the CDR3 is TGTGCCAGCAGTTCCGGGACTAGCCGCCAAGAGACCCAGTACTTC. As protein: CASSSGTSRQETQYF.